The sequence of this T cell receptor beta chain was determined in a study of blood T cell repertoires in COVID-19. Assay: immunoSEQ multiplex PCR; the TCRdb copy retains only in-frame clones and omits some. This sample yields some 140,000 clones, of which roughly 88% are seen a single time; approximately 0.63% belongs to the top ten. CDR1 MDHEN and CDR2 SYDVKM come from the germline V gene. The CDR3 has 11 residues. Trimming took 8 bases from V and 2 from J, leaving 6 bases between them. The TCR comes from a man between 60 and 70 years old with COVID-19, enrolled during active disease. The sequenced sample consisted of peripheral blood. The chain recombines TRBV28 with TRBJ1-2; D not certain. The CDR3: CASELNYGYTF. DNA for the CDR3: TGTGCCAGCGAGCTCAACTATGGCTACACCTTC.